This TCR delta chain was sequenced for a study of γδ T cells in repeated Plasmodium falciparum infection. TCRdb reanalyzed the multiplex PCR reads using CATT. The repertoire includes around 46,000 delta-chain clones, 1.9% of them detected once, and about 24% sits in the top ten. At least ten counts were recorded for this clone. TCRdb attributes to this sequence the protein of a much larger clone, which differs from the DNA translation at residue 14; a read error is likely, and the protein displayed is translated from the DNA. Sequenced material: gamma-delta T cells from blood. The sequence was collected from a pool of human donors (malaria-infected and uninfected, not separated).

CDR3 region: CAYRSQTWGLLPYADKLIF. In DNA form, the CDR3 reads TGTGCTTATAGGAGCCAAACCTGGGGACTGCTACCGTACGCCGATAAACTCATCTTT. This rearrangement joins TRAV38-2/DV8 to TRDJ1; TRDD3 might be the D (6 bases). The length of the CDR3 is 19 residues. CDR1 and CDR2 (germline): TSESDYY, QEAYKQQN. Trimming left V 1 base short and J 3 bases short, with 25 bases between.